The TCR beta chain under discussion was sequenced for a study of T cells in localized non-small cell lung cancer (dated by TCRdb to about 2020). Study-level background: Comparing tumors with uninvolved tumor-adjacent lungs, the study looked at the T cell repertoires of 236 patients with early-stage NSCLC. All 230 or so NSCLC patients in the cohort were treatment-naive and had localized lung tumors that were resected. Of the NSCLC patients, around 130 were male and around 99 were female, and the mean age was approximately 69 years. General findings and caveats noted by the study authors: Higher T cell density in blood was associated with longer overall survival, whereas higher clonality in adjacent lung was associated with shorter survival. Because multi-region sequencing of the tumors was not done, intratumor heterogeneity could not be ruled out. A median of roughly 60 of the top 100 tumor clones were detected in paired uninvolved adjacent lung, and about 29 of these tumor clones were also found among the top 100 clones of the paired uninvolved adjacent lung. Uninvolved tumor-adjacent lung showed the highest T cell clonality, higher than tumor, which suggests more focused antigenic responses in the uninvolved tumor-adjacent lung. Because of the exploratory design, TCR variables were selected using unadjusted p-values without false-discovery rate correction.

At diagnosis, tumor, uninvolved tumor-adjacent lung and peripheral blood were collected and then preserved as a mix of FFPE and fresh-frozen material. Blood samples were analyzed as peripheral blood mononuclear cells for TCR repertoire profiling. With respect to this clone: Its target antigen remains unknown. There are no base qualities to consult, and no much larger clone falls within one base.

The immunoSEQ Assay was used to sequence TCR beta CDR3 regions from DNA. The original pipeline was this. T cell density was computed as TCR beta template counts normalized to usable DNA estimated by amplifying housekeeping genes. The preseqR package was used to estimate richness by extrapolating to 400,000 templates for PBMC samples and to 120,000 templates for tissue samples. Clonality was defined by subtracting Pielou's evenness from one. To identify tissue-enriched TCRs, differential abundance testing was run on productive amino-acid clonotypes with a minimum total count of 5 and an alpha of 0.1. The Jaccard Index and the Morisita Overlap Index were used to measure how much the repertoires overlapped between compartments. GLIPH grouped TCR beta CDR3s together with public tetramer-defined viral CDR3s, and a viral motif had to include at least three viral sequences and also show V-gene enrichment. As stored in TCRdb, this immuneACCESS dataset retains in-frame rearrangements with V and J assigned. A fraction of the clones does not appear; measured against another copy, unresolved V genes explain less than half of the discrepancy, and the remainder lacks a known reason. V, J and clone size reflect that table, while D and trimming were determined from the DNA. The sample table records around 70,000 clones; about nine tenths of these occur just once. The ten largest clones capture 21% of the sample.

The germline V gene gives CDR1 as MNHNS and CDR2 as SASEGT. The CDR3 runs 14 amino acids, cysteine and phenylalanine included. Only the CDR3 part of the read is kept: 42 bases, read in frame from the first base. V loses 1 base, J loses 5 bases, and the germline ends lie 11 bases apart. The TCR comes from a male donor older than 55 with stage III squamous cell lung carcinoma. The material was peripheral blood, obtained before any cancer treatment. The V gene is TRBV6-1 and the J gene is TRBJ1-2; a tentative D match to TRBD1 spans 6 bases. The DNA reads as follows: TGTGCCAGCAGTGAAGAATGGACAGTTTATGGCTACACCTTC. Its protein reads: CASSEEWTVYGYTF.